A single TCR beta chain is shown here with its context. Repertoires were generated with immunoSEQ multiplex PCR, while TCRdb's copy carries only in-frame clones and drops some. The profile shows 200,000 to 250,000 clones, 80% to 90% of them singletons. The data belong to a study of blood T cell repertoires in COVID-19. Study in general: Researchers got acute and convalescent COVID-19 samples from the United States, Italy and Spain. Sources were T cells, B-cell-depleted T cells, or PBMCs; the material itself was cDNA or gDNA.

Germline V gene data show CDR1 as SNHLY and CDR2 as FYNNEI. Trimming removed 7 bases at V and 0 bases at J, with 13 bases between. CDR3 length: 14 residues. Sample: peripheral blood. This chain connects TRBV2 to TRBJ2-7, with D perhaps matching TRBD2 (6 bases). The sequence was collected from a man aged 18 to 35 with active or convalescent COVID-19. CDR3 in amino acids: CASIQRRDSYEQYF. The CDR3 region has the DNA TGTGCCAGCATCCAGCGGCGGGACTCCTACGAGCAGTACTTC.